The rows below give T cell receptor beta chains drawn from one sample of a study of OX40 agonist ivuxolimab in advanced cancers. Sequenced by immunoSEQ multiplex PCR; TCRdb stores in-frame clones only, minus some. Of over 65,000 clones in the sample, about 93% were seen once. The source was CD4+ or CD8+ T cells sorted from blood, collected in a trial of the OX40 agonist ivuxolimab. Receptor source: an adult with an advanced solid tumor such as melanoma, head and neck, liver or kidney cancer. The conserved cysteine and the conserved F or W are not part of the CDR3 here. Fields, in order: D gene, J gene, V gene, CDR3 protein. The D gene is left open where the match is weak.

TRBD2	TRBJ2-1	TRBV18	ASSPPTSVYNEQF
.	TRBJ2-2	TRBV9	ASSERGELF
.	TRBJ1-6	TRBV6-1	ASSEGVGGSLH
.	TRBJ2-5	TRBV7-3	ASSLSWGAQETQY
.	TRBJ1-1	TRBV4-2	ASSPPRRGTEAF
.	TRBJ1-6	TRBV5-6	ASSPFYRDNSPLH
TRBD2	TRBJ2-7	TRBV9	ASSESSGPSYEQY
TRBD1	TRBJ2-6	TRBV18	ASSPGTGGSGANVLT
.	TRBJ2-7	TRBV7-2	ASSQGPNHQY
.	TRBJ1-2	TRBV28	ASTSSKIYGYT
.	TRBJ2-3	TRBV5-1	ASSSGTFTDTQY
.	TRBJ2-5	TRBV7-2	ASSFRLGIQETQY
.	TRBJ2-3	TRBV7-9	ASSPRNTGTDTQY
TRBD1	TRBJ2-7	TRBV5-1	ASSLSPGTASYEQY